The 21 T cell receptor beta chains given below trace back to one sample, sequenced in a study of blood T cell repertoires in COVID-19. Sequencing used immunoSEQ multiplex PCR; TCRdb keeps in-frame clones, though not all of them. Of 200,000 to 300,000 clones detected, about nine tenths appear once; the ten largest clones hold around 1.7%. The sequenced material came from PBMCs or T cells enriched from blood (not recorded which). The receptors come from a man aged 35 to 55 who had recovered from COVID-19.

The rearrangement uses TRBV30 and TRBJ2-4; 7 bases align to TRBD1. Germline V gene lookup returns CDR1 GTSNPN and CDR2 SVGIG (reference sequence). There are 13 residues in the CDR3. Trimming at V came to 0 bases and at J to 6 bases, leaving 2 bases not matched to a gene. The CDR3 loop reads CAWSVQGLNIQYF. As DNA, the CDR3 is TGTGCCTGGAGTGTACAGGGGTTAAACATTCAGTACTTC. Supplemented by reference TRBV30 and TRBJ2-4, the full variable domain reads SQTIHQWPATLVQPVGSPLSLECTVEGTSNPNLYWYRQAAGRGLQLLFYSVGIGQISSEVPQNLSASRPQDRQFILSSKKLLLSDSGFYLCAWSVQGLNIQYFGAGTRLSVL.

The CDR3 coding sequence is TGTGCCAGCAGTTTTGGGCCTAAGCGGGACCACACCGGGGAGCTGTTTTTT. It yields the protein CASSFGPKRDHTGELFF. This chain joins TRBV27 and TRBJ2-2; the match to TRBD2 covers 7 bases. CDR1 is MNHEY and CDR2 is SMNVEV in the germline V gene (reference sequence). This CDR3 comprises 17 residues. V shed 3 bases, J shed 3 bases, and the junction held 10 bases outside the gene matches.

This chain connects TRBV19 to TRBJ2-1; 14 nucleotides align to TRBD2. This CDR3 region has 14 residues. V lost 7 bases and J lost 10; bases outside the gene matches: 6. Germline V gives CDR1 LNHDA, CDR2 SQIVND (reference sequence). CDR3 sequence (DNA): TGTGCCAGTACTACGACTAGCGGGAGGGCGGAGCAGTTCTTC. As protein: CASTTTSGRAEQFF.

The chain is built from TRBV3-1 (or the pseudogene TRBV3-2) and TRBJ1-1; the D gene is possibly TRBD1 (5 bases). The CDR3 totals 13 residues. V was clipped by 6 bases and J by 3 bases, with 11 bases between them. Germline V gene lookup returns CDR1 LGHDT and CDR2 YNNKEL (reference sequence). CDR3 nucleotides: TGTGCCAGCAGGCAGGGAGGTGACACTGAAGCTTTCTTT. Translating gives CASRQGGDTEAFF.

The V call is TRBV3-1 (or the pseudogene TRBV3-2), the J call TRBJ2-1; TRBD2 is a possible D gene (6 bases). V lost 1 base and J lost 9, with 16 bases in between. Germline V gives CDR1 LGHDT, CDR2 YNNKEL (reference sequence). The length of the CDR3 is 15 residues. The CDR3 protein is CASSQGVGRESEQFF. The DNA for the CDR3 is TGTGCCAGCAGCCAAGGAGTAGGACGGGAGAGTGAGCAGTTCTTC.

The chain is built from TRBV4-2 and TRBJ2-7, with 7 bases that match TRBD2. In germline, CDR1 is LGHNA, CDR2 YNFKEQ. Trimming cost V 4 bases and J 2 bases; bases outside gene matches: 8. The CDR3 is made up of 15 amino acids. The CDR3 DNA sequence: TGTGCCAGCAGCCCTTTTGCGGGGGAACCCTACGAGCAGTACTTC. The encoded protein is CASSPFAGEPYEQYF.

J is TRBJ1-2 and V is TRBV4-3, with D possibly TRBD1 on 6 matching bases. The germline V gene has CDR1 LGHNA and CDR2 YSLEER. The length of the CDR3 is 15 residues. Trimming removed 1 base from V and 3 bases from J, with 12 bases in between. The CDR3 nucleotides read TGCGCCAGCAGCCAAGGTGCAGGGGCGTACTATGGCTACACCTTC. Protein sequence: CASSQGAGAYYGYTF.

This chain links TRBV27 with TRBJ2-7, with TRBD2 identical over 13 bases. J lost 0 bases, V lost 3 bases, and 11 bases had no gene match. This CDR3 comprises 19 residues. Germline V gene lookup returns CDR1 MNHEY and CDR2 SMNVEV (reference sequence). CDR3: CASSFYTGTSGTTSYEQYF. The CDR3 DNA reads as TGTGCCAGCAGTTTCTACACGGGGACTAGCGGGACCACCTCCTACGAGCAGTACTTC.

The rearrangement uses TRBV10-3 and TRBJ1-3; no clear D gene. The V end lost 11 bases, the J end lost 0 bases, and 20 bases lay between the germline ends. CDR3 length: 16 amino acids. Germline CDR1 reads ENHRY; CDR2 reads SYGVKD. The CDR3: CAAGPQVAVSGNTIYF. In nucleotides, the CDR3 is TGTGCCGCTGGCCCCCAGGTGGCCGTCTCTGGAAACACCATATATTTT.

The count of this clone is one. The rearrangement joins TRBV19 to TRBJ1-2, with a tentative D call TRBD1 (5 bases). V lost 2 bases and J lost 4, with 11 bases in between. Per germline, CDR1 LNHDA and CDR2 SQIVND (reference sequence). The CDR3 is 14 amino acids. The CDR3 nucleotides are TGTGCCAGTAGTATAATGGGGCTGAGCTATGGCTACACCTTC. It yields the protein CASSIMGLSYGYTF.

The V gene is TRBV11-2, the J gene TRBJ1-2, with TRBD1 identical over 8 bases. Losses at the gene ends were 1 base for V and 5 bases for J; bases not matched to a gene: 6. The length of the CDR3 is 15 residues. The germline CDR1 and CDR2 sequences are SGHAT and FQNNGV. CDR3 DNA sequence: TGTGCCAGCAGCTTAGTTAGCCAGGGGGCATATGGCTACACCTTC. This encodes CASSLVSQGAYGYTF.

V usage is TRBV6-1 and J usage is TRBJ1-2, with D tentatively TRBD1 (5 bases). CDR1 is MNHNS and CDR2 is SASEGT in the germline V gene. Trimming removed 3 bases at V and 7 bases at J, with 15 bases between. CDR3 length: 14 amino acids. The CDR3 coding sequence is TGTGCCAGCAGTGAGCTGGACAAGTCGGGTGGCTACACCTTC. Translating it yields CASSELDKSGGYTF.

The chain carries TRBV5-5 and TRBJ1-1; possibly TRBD1 for D (6 bases). Germline-derived CDR1 and CDR2 are SGHKS and YYEKEE (reference sequence). The CDR3 contains 14 residues. With 0 bases removed from V and 4 bases from J, the gap between germline ends came to 10 bases. Here the CDR3 reads CASSLGQGRTEAFF. Written as DNA, the CDR3 is TGTGCCAGCAGCTTGGGGCAGGGGCGCACTGAAGCTTTCTTT.

The rearrangement links TRBV19 to TRBJ1-5; 9 nucleotides agree with TRBD1. The CDR3 extends over 14 amino acids. Germline lookup yields CDR1 LNHDA and CDR2 SQIVND (reference sequence). The J segment lost 3 bases and the V segment lost 6 bases, leaving 3 bases of the junction unmatched. DNA of the CDR3: TGTGCCAGTAGCCGGGACAGGGACAATCAGCCCCAGCATTTT. This sequence encodes CASSRDRDNQPQHF.

In this sample, this clone turned up once. The chain joins TRBV6-6 to TRBJ1-5, with D perhaps TRBD1 (6 bases). Trimming pared 0 bases from V and 5 bases from J, leaving 14 bases between. Germline CDR1 reads MNHNY; CDR2 reads SVGAGI (reference sequence). The CDR3 covers 16 residues. CDR3 sequence: CASSYSTTGRYQPQHF. The CDR3 bases are TGTGCCAGCAGTTACTCGACGACAGGCCGATATCAGCCCCAGCATTTT.

This chain links TRBV27 with TRBJ2-7, with D uncertain. The ends were cut back, 5 bases at V and 2 bases at J, with 13 bases in the middle. This CDR3 has 14 amino acids. Germline CDR1 and CDR2: MNHEY and SMNVEV (reference sequence). The CDR3 loop reads CASSPLTAAYEQYF. For the CDR3, the DNA is TGTGCCAGCAGTCCCCTGACTGCCGCCTACGAGCAGTACTTC.

The chain links TRBV11-1 to TRBJ2-5; 10 bases align to TRBD2. This CDR3 comprises 16 residues. Germline trimming cut 5 bases from V and 7 bases from J; bases unmatched to any gene: 13. In germline, CDR1 is SGHAT, CDR2 FQDESV (reference sequence). The CDR3 DNA is TGTGCCAGCAGCCCGCGAGAGCGGGGGGGCCCAGTGACCCAGTACTTC. It specifies CASSPRERGGPVTQYF.

V and J are TRBV3-1 (or the pseudogene TRBV3-2) and TRBJ2-7, with TRBD2 as a possible D gene (5 bases). This CDR3 spans 15 amino acids. With 0 bases removed from V and 4 bases from J, the gap between germline ends came to 13 bases. CDR1 is LGHDT, CDR2 YNNKEL, per germline (reference sequence). This CDR3 is CASSQDFGVGYEQYF. The DNA of the CDR3 is TGTGCCAGCAGCCAAGACTTCGGGGTAGGGTACGAGCAGTACTTC.

The chain uses TRBV28 and TRBJ2-5, with D tentatively TRBD2 (7 bases). Germline loops: CDR1 MDHEN, CDR2 SYDVKM. The germline V and J ends were trimmed by 8 bases and 5 bases, with 18 bases remaining between them. There are 14 residues in the CDR3. The CDR3 reads CASSSTGRGETQYF. CDR3 coding DNA: TGTGCCAGCTCCTCCACAGGGCGGGGGGAGACCCAGTACTTC.

The CDR3 region has the DNA TGCGCCAGCAGCCAAGGTACTACTAGCGGGAATATCGGGGAGCTGTTTTTT. As protein: CASSQGTTSGNIGELFF. The rearrangement uses TRBV4-1 and TRBJ2-2, with 10 bases matching TRBD2. The length of the CDR3 is 17 residues. V shed 1 base and J 7 bases; nucleotides not matched to a gene: 9. The germline V gene has CDR1 MGHRA and CDR2 YSYEKL.

This sequence joins TRBV6-5 and TRBJ1-1; tentative D call: TRBD1 (5 bases). Germline V gene lookup returns CDR1 MNHEY and CDR2 SVGAGI. Trimming cost V 7 bases and J 1 base, with 10 bases left between them. The CDR3 is 13 residues long. The CDR3 DNA is TGTGCCAGCATCCCCGGGGGGAACACTGAAGCTTTCTTT. It yields the protein CASIPGGNTEAFF.